A selection of T cell receptor beta chains follows, all from one sample in a study of shared clonotypes between healthy human individuals. Profiled with immunoSEQ multiplex PCR; TCRdb holds only in-frame clones, not every one. Of about 750,000 clones listed, nearly 95% are singletons. The sequencing input was naive CD8+ T cells sorted from blood. These receptors all stem from a man aged 30-40 years in good health. Each CDR3 is given with its conserved first and last residue. D genes are given only for firm matches. The listing skips clone size in some rows; elsewhere it reads once, few, many or a size class.

TRBJ2-7,TRBV7-9,NA,TRBD1,TGTGCCAGCAGCTTCCCGGACAGGGGCCGCGAGCAGTACTTC,CASSFPDRGREQYF
TRBJ2-7,TRBV7-2,NA,NA,TGTGCCAGCAGCACCCCGGACGGCTCCTACGAGCAGTACTTC,CASSTPDGSYEQYF
TRBJ2-7,TRBV4-1,NA,TRBD2,TGCGCCAGCAGCCAAGTACTAGCGGGCATCCCCTACGAGCAGTACTTC,CASSQVLAGIPYEQYF
TRBJ1-1,TRBV28,NA,NA,TGTGCCAGCAGTTTAGGCAGGGGGAACACTGAAGCTTTCTTT,CASSLGRGNTEAFF
TRBJ2-3,TRBV27,NA,NA,TGTGCCAGCAGTTTATTTGATACGCAGTATTTT,CASSLFDTQYF
TRBJ2-7,TRBV12-5,NA,TRBD2,TGTGCTAGTGCCCCGGGGGGAACCTACGAGCAGTACTTC,CASAPGGTYEQYF
TRBJ1-2,TRBV5-1,NA,NA,TGCGCCAGCAGCTTGGGGGGGCGCGGCTACACCTTC,CASSLGGRGYTF
TRBJ2-1,TRBV11-2,NA,NA,TGTGCCAGCAGCTTAGATGGAGGGAGCAATGAGCAGTTCTTC,CASSLDGGSNEQFF
TRBJ2-5,TRBV6-6,NA,TRBD1,TGTGCCAGCAGTTACCCAGACAGGGCTGCGGAGACCCAGTACTTC,CASSYPDRAAETQYF
TRBJ2-7,TRBV2,NA,NA,TGTGCCAGCAGTGATCAGAGTCTGTCCTACGAGCAGTACTTC,CASSDQSLSYEQYF
TRBJ2-7,TRBV7-9,NA,NA,TGTGCCAGCAGCTTAGGGGGGATAACCTACGAGCAGTACTTC,CASSLGGITYEQYF
TRBJ2-6,TRBV5-5,NA,TRBD2,TGTGCCAGCAGCCCCGATTTAGCGGGAGGTGCTGGGGCCAACGTCCTGACTTTC,CASSPDLAGGAGANVLTF
TRBJ2-5,TRBV7-9,NA,TRBD1,TGTGCCAGCAGCGCCCCGGACAGGGAAATCGAGACCCAGTACTTC,CASSAPDREIETQYF
TRBJ2-7,TRBV7-9,once,NA,TGTGCCAGCAGATCCGCGTCGGGGGAGCAGTACTTC,CASRSASGEQYF
TRBJ2-3,TRBV29-1,NA,NA,TGCAGCGTTGAAGGCGAGACCCGGGACTCCAGCACAGATACGCAGTATTTT,CSVEGETRDSSTDTQYF
TRBJ2-7,TRBV5-6,NA,TRBD1,TGTGCCAGCAGCATAGACAGGGGGCTTAAAGGGTCCTACGAGCAGTACTTC,CASSIDRGLKGSYEQYF
TRBJ2-1,TRBV7-9,NA,TRBD2,TGTGCCAGCAGCTTAGTCTCAGCGGGAGGACGGGGGCAGTTCTTC,CASSLVSAGGRGQFF
TRBJ2-5,TRBV7-9,NA,TRBD1,TGTGCCAGCAGCTTAGGACCAGGGGGAGAGACCCAGTACTTC,CASSLGPGGETQYF
TRBJ1-2,TRBV11-2,NA,NA,TGTGCCAGCAGCTTGGGCCGGATAGGAGGCTACACCTTC,CASSLGRIGGYTF
TRBJ1-1,TRBV30,NA,NA,TGTGCCTGGAGTGTTTGGGGGCGTGTGGAAGCTTTCTTT,CAWSVWGRVEAFF
TRBJ2-7,TRBV5-6,NA,TRBD2,TGTGCCAGCAGTAGGGAGCGGGATAACGAGCAGTACTTC,CASSRERDNEQYF
TRBJ1-2,TRBV9,NA,TRBD1,TGTGCCAGCAGCGTGGGACAGGGGGAGGGGTATGGCTACACCTTC,CASSVGQGEGYGYTF
TRBJ2-3,TRBV11-3,NA,NA,TGTGCCAGCAGCACACAGGGACACAGCACAGATACGCAGTATTTT,CASSTQGHSTDTQYF
TRBJ1-1,TRBV7-2,NA,NA,TGTGCCAGCAGCCCTGGGACGGGCATGAACACTGAAGCTTTCTTT,CASSPGTGMNTEAFF
TRBJ1-5,TRBV27,NA,TRBD1,TGTGCCAGCAGTTTTGGACAGGGAAATCAGCCCCAGCATTTT,CASSFGQGNQPQHF
TRBJ1-5,TRBV4-3,NA,NA,TGCGCCAGCAGCCAAGATAGGTTACCTCTCGCGGAGCCCCAGCATTTT,CASSQDRLPLAEPQHF
TRBJ2-3,TRBV11-2,NA,TRBD1,TGTGCCAGCAGCTACGGACAGGGGGCGGCAGATACGCAGTATTTT,CASSYGQGAADTQYF
TRBJ2-7,TRBV2,once,TRBD1,TGTGCCAGCAGAGGGACAGGGGCCTACGAGCAGTACTTC,CASRGTGAYEQYF
TRBJ2-6,TRBV2,NA,TRBD1,TGTGCCAGCAATTGGCCAGGGGGCCCCTCTGGGGCCAACGTCCTGACTTTC,CASNWPGGPSGANVLTF
TRBJ2-2,TRBV13,NA,NA,TGTGCCAGCAGCGCGAGGGTCATTAGCGGCACCGGGGAGCTGTTTTTT,CASSARVISGTGELFF
TRBJ2-1,TRBV27,NA,NA,TGTGCCAGCAGTTTAGTGGCTCCGAGCTCCTACAATGAGCAGTTCTTC,CASSLVAPSSYNEQFF
TRBJ2-1,TRBV5-1,NA,NA,TGCGCCAGCAGCTATCCCCCTGGGGGTTCCAATGAGCAGTTCTTC,CASSYPPGGSNEQFF
TRBJ2-3,TRBV9,NA,NA,TGTGCCAGCAGCGATGGCGGCACAGATACGCAGTATTTT,CASSDGGTDTQYF
TRBJ2-2,TRBV10-1,few,NA,TGCGCCAGCAGTGAGAGCCTAGTATCGTACACCGGGGAGCTGTTTTTT,CASSESLVSYTGELFF
TRBJ2-7,TRBV27,NA,TRBD1,TGTGCCAGCAGTTTCATGCCAGGGACAGGGGACGAGCAGTACTTC,CASSFMPGTGDEQYF
TRBJ2-1,TRBV14,NA,TRBD2,TGTGCCAGCAGTCCCTCCCCAGCGGGAACCTACAATGAGCAGTTCTTC,CASSPSPAGTYNEQFF
TRBJ1-2,TRBV7-2,NA,NA,TGTGCCAGCAGCTTCGGACAGTCCTTTAACTATGGCTACACCTTC,CASSFGQSFNYGYTF
TRBJ2-1,TRBV10-1,NA,TRBD2,TGCGCCAGCAAATTCACAGGTAGCGGGAGCGGGAATGAGCAGTTCTTC,CASKFTGSGSGNEQFF
TRBJ2-7,TRBV5-6,once,TRBD2,TGTGCCAGCAGCTTGGGGGTAGCGGGAGCTTTCTACGAGCAGTACTTC,CASSLGVAGAFYEQYF
TRBJ2-7,TRBV13,NA,TRBD1,TGTGCCAGCAGCTCCTCAGGGGGCGGCGCGTACGAGCAGTACTTC,CASSSSGGGAYEQYF
TRBJ2-2,TRBV9,few,NA,TGTGCCAGCAGCGTAGGGGGGAACACCGGGGAGCTGTTTTTT,CASSVGGNTGELFF
TRBJ2-7,TRBV7-2,NA,TRBD2,TGTGCCAGCAGCTTTAGCGGGACTGCCTACGAGCAGTACTTC,CASSFSGTAYEQYF
TRBJ2-2,TRBV4-3,NA,TRBD2,TGCGCCAGCAGCCACATACGGGGAGCGGGAGCTGGCACCGGGGAGCTGTTTTTT,CASSHIRGAGAGTGELFF
TRBJ2-1,TRBV19,NA,NA,TGTGCCAGTAGGTTAGCGCCGTCCTACAATGAGCAGTTCTTC,CASRLAPSYNEQFF
TRBJ2-2,TRBV10-1,few,TRBD2,TGCGCCAGCACAACTAGCGAGAACACCGGGGAGCTGTTTTTT,CASTTSENTGELFF
TRBJ2-2,TRBV11-3,NA,TRBD2,TGTGCCAGCAGGGAAGGCGGGGGGGCCGGGGAGCTGTTTTTT,CASREGGGAGELFF
TRBJ1-5,TRBV29-1,NA,NA,TGCAGCGTTGAATACAACTACAATCAGCCCCAGCATTTT,CSVEYNYNQPQHF
TRBJ2-7,TRBV9,NA,NA,TGTGCCAGCAGCGGGCCCCTATCCTACGAGCAGTACTTC,CASSGPLSYEQYF
TRBJ2-3,TRBV4-2,few,NA,TGTGCCAGCAGCCAAGTCTTAGGGGGGCAAGATACGCAGTATTTT,CASSQVLGGQDTQYF
TRBJ2-7,TRBV5-1,NA,TRBD1,TGCGCCAGCAGCTTGGGGGACAGGAGACTATCCTACGAGCAGTACTTC,CASSLGDRRLSYEQYF